Sequencing of this T cell receptor (beta chain) was carried out in a study of blood T cell repertoires in COVID-19. At the level of the study: Acute-phase and convalescent COVID-19 samples originated in the United States, Italy and Spain. PBMCs, B-cell-depleted T cells, or T cells were the source of the cDNA or gDNA that made up the material.

In the original workflow: Nucleated cell number was recorded as an estimate derived from reference gene primer amplification. Method: immunoSEQ multiplex PCR; TCRdb's copy keeps in-frame clones and lacks some. That table is the source of V, J and clone size, and D and trimming were worked out from the DNA. The sample lists 91,000 or so clones, 87% occurring once. There are 13 residues in the CDR3. CDR1 MNHEY and CDR2 SMNVEV come from the germline V gene (reference sequence). Trimming took off 6 bases at V and 1 base at J, with 6 bases between the two ends. The source is a human donor in a cohort sampled during active COVID-19. Sequencing input: peripheral blood. The chain is built from TRBV27 and TRBJ2-2, with TRBD1 as a possible D gene (5 bases). The CDR3 loop is CASRRGNTGELFF. The CDR3 DNA is TGTGCCAGCAGAAGGGGGAACACCGGGGAGCTGTTTTTT.